This T cell receptor (beta chain) was profiled in a study of blood T cell repertoires in COVID-19. Some clones are missing from TCRdb's copy, which holds only in-frame ones; the method was immunoSEQ multiplex PCR. The table lists approximately 300,000 clones, around 82% of them singletons. V was clipped by 5 bases and J by 6 bases, with 16 bases between them. Germline CDR1 reads SGHRS; CDR2 reads YFSETQ. CDR3 length: 14 amino acids. This clonotype originated in a human donor with COVID-19, enrolled during active disease. The donor label of this sample is uncertain. The material sequenced was peripheral blood. The rearrangement joins TRBV5-1 to TRBJ2-3; no reliable D call. In DNA form, the CDR3 reads TGCGCCAGCAGACCTAGTCCTGAACGCGATACGCAGTATTTT. This encodes CASRPSPERDTQYF.